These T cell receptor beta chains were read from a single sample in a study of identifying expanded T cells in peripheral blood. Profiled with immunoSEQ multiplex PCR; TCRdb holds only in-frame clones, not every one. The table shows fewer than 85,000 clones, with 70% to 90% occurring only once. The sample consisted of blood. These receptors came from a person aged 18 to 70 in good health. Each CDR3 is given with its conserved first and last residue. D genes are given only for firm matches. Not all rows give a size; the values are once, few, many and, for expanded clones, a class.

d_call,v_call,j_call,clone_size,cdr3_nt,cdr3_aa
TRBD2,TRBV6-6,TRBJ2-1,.,TGTGCCAGCAGTTCTAGCGGGGGGGCAGGTGGGAATGAGCAGTTCTTC,CASSSSGGAGGNEQFF
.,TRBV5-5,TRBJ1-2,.,TGTGCCAGCAGCTTGGCTAATTCGAGAGGGCATGGCTACACCTTC,CASSLANSRGHGYTF
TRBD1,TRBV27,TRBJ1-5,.,TGTGCCAGCACCGTGACAGGGGGGAGCAATCAGCCCCAGCATTTT,CASTVTGGSNQPQHF
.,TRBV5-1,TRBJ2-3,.,TGCGCCAGCAGCTTCCAAACAGGGACTAGCACAGATACGCAGTATTTT,CASSFQTGTSTDTQYF
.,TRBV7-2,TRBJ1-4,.,TGTGCCAGCAGCTTGGGTCGAAAACTGTTTTTT,CASSLGRKLFF
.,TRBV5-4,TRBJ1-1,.,TGTGCCAGCAGCTTGGGGGGGGCACGCCCTGAAGCTTTCTTT,CASSLGGARPEAFF
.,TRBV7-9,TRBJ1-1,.,TGTGCCAGCAGCTTAGGACAGCGCACTGAAGCTTTCTTT,CASSLGQRTEAFF
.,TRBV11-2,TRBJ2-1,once,TGTGCCAGCAGTCGAAGGGGGGAGACAGGAGATTGGAACAATGAGCAGTTCTTC,CASSRRGETGDWNNEQFF
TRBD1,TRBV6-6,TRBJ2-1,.,TGTGCCAGCAGCCCCCCGGACAGGGGGCGCGGGAATGAGCAGTTCTTC,CASSPPDRGRGNEQFF
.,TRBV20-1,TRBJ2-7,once,TGCAGTGCTAGCGGCCCCTACGAGCAGTACTTC,CSASGPYEQYF
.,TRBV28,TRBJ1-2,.,TGTGCCAGCAGTCTACGGGGTAGGGGCTACACCTTC,CASSLRGRGYTF